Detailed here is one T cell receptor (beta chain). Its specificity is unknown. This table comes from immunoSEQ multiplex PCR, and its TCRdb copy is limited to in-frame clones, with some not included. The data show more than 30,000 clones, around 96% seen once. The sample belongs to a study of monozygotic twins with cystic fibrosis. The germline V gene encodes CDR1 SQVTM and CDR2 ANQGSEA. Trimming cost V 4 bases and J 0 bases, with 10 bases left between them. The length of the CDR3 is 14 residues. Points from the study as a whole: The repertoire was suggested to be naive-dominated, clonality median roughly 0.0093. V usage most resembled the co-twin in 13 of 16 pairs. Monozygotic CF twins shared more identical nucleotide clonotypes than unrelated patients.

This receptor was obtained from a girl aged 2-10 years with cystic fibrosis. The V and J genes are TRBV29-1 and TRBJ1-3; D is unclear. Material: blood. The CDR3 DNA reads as TGCAGCGTTGTCAGGTCCTCCTCTGGAAACACCATATATTTT. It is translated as CSVVRSSSGNTIYF.